This TCR beta chain appears in the sequencing data of a study of a mutant IDH1 vaccine in newly diagnosed glioma. Overall study results and limits: The study observed vaccine-induced immune responses in roughly 93% of patients.

About this clone itself: Its antigen is undetermined.

Profiling relied on immunoSEQ multiplex PCR, and the TCRdb table lists in-frame clones only, not all of them. This sample has about 56,000 clones, with about 86% found just once. Germline assignment: CDR1 SGHTA and CDR2 FQGNSA. The CDR3 extends over 16 amino acids. V was trimmed by 4 bases and J by 4 bases, leaving 20 bases between them. Sample time point: week 35, safety follow-up. What each vaccine dose contained was 300 ug of mutant IDH1 20-mer peptide, accompanied by topical imiquimod. Source: PBMCs, taken from a glioma patient whose treatment included an IDH1 peptide vaccine. This receptor was identified in a man between 35 and 55 years old with glioma. The gene calls are TRBV7-2 and TRBJ2-7; D may be TRBD2 (6 bases). CDR3 DNA sequence: TGTGCCAGCAGCTCAAGCCGGGCGGGACGAAGGTACGAGCAGTACTTC. Residues: CASSSSRAGRRYEQYF.